A single sample gave rise to the 20 T cell receptor beta chains below, sequenced in a study of T cell responses to AZD1222 COVID-19 vaccine. TCRdb's table, derived via immunoSEQ multiplex PCR, lists solely in-frame clones and lacks some. The sample includes about 180,000 clones, over 75% of them seen just once. The sequences come from peripheral blood, collected on day 0 of AZD1222 vaccination. Receptor source: an adult in good health.

The count of this clone is one. CDR3 coding DNA: TGTGCCATCAAGGGACAAGCTAACACCGGGGAGCTGTTTTTT. Translated: CAIKGQANTGELFF. The chain carries TRBV10-3 and TRBJ2-2; D may be TRBD1 (6 bases). Deletions cut 7 bases from V and 2 bases from J, with 11 bases between. The CDR3 covers 14 residues. In germline, CDR1 is ENHRY, CDR2 SYGVKD.

This rearrangement joins TRBV5-4 to TRBJ2-2, with TRBD2 identical over 8 bases. V trimming: 3 bases; J trimming: 6 bases; junction bases outside the gene matches: 7. In germline, CDR1 is SGHNT, CDR2 YYREEE (reference sequence). The CDR3 extends over 15 amino acids. The CDR3 nucleotides are TGTGCCAGCAGCTCAAGCGGGGGTTCCGCCGGGGAGCTGTTTTTT. This translates into CASSSSGGSAGELFF.

The genes are TRBV4-2 and TRBJ1-4; 8 nucleotides align to TRBD1. V gave up 6 bases and J gave up 4 bases; unmatched junction bases: 13. The CDR3 runs 17 residues. From germline, CDR1 is LGHNA and CDR2 YNFKEQ. CDR3 in DNA: TGTGCCAGCAGGAGCGTGGCAGGGGGCCAGAATAATGAAAAACTGTTTTTT. This translates into CASRSVAGGQNNEKLFF.

The chain joins TRBV6-5 to TRBJ1-5, with a weak D call TRBD1 (5 bases). Germline CDR1 reads MNHEY; CDR2 reads SVGAGI. Trimming cost V 10 bases and J 0 bases, with 10 bases left between them. CDR3 length equals 13 residues. Here the CDR3 reads CATGGFSNQPQHF. The CDR3, as DNA: TGTGCCACCGGGGGGTTTAGCAATCAGCCCCAGCATTTT.

The chain recombines TRBV29-1 with TRBJ1-1; 10 bases agree with TRBD1. This CDR3 contains 14 residues. Germline CDR1 and CDR2: SQVTM and ANQGSEA. Trimming at V came to 5 bases and at J to 5 bases, leaving 8 bases not matched to a gene. Here the CDR3 reads CSVFRDRGGTEAFF. CDR3 coding DNA: TGCAGCGTTTTTCGGGACAGGGGAGGAACTGAAGCTTTCTTT.

CDR3 sequence (DNA): TGTGCCAGTAGACTATCTGGAAACACCATATATTTT. As protein: CASRLSGNTIYF. The chain joins TRBV19 to TRBJ1-3; D uncertain. Trimming cost V 6 bases and J 1 base, with 4 bases left between them. In germline, CDR1 is LNHDA, CDR2 SQIVND (reference sequence). The CDR3 is 12 amino acids.

The table lists this clone with a few counts. The chain links TRBV5-5 to TRBJ2-7; perhaps TRBD2 as D (5 bases). Trimming took off 4 bases at V and 7 bases at J, with 27 bases between the two ends. In germline, CDR1 is SGHKS, CDR2 YYEKEE (reference sequence). The CDR3 runs 17 residues. CDR3 coding DNA: TGTGCCAGCAGCATGGAGTTACGAAGGACTGCTTTACGAGAGCAGTACTTC. It codes for CASSMELRRTALREQYF.

The rearrangement uses TRBV18 and TRBJ2-7; TRBD1 matches at 10 bases. Germline CDR1 KGHSH, CDR2 LQKENI. The CDR3 has 14 residues. The V segment lost 1 base and the J segment 7 bases; nucleotides outside the gene matches: 4. The CDR3 DNA sequence: TGTGCCAGCTCACCACGACAGGGGGCTTGGGAGCAGTACTTC. Translating it yields CASSPRQGAWEQYF.

The CDR3 region has the DNA TGTGCCACCAGTGATTTGCGACAGGGGCGGGCAGACACAGATACGCAGTATTTT. It codes for CATSDLRQGRADTDTQYF. This rearrangement joins TRBV24-1 to TRBJ2-3; 8 bases align to TRBD1. The CDR3 sequence is 18 residues long. Unmatched junction bases numbered 9, after V lost 0 bases and J lost 2 bases. CDR1 and CDR2 (germline): KGHDR, SFDVKD.

The chain is built from TRBV27 and TRBJ1-5, with 10 bases fitting TRBD1. The CDR3 totals 15 residues. With V trimmed by 0 bases and J by 7 bases, 3 bases remained unmatched. The germline V gene encodes CDR1 MNHEY and CDR2 SMNVEV (reference sequence). Here the CDR3 reads CASSLSGQGNQPQHF. The CDR3 region has the DNA TGTGCCAGCAGTTTATCGGGACAGGGGAACCAGCCCCAGCATTTT.

This clone has only a few counts. The chain employs TRBV6-1 and TRBJ2-7; 9 bases align to TRBD1. The CDR3 runs to 16 residues. V shed 3 bases and J 1 base; nucleotides not matched to a gene: 7. Germline V gene lookup returns CDR1 MNHNS and CDR2 SASEGT. CDR3 DNA: TGTGCCAGCAGTGAGGTTACAGGGGGCGGGTCCTACGAGCAGTACTTC. It is translated as CASSEVTGGGSYEQYF.

The J gene is TRBJ2-3, the V gene TRBV7-9; weak D call: TRBD2 (5 bases). V shed 2 bases and J shed 0 bases, with 6 bases lying between them. The CDR3 sequence is 14 residues long. Germline lookup yields CDR1 SEHNR and CDR2 FQNEAQ (reference sequence). DNA of the CDR3: TGTGCCAGCAGCTTACGGACTAGCACAGATACGCAGTATTTT. Translated: CASSLRTSTDTQYF.

Regarding this clone: Its ends do not fully match the called genes, so a read error is possible. This sequence joins TRBV7-7 and TRBJ2-3; 11 bases match TRBD1. CDR3 size: 18 residues. In germline, CDR1 is SSHAT, CDR2 FNYEAQ (reference sequence). For the CDR3, the DNA is TGTGCTAGCAGCTTGGGTCGGACAGGGGGCTGGGGCACAGATACGCAGTATTTT. Translating gives CASSLGRTGGWGTDTQYF. The entire variable domain, with the rest obtained from reference TRBV7-7 and TRBJ2-3, is as follows: GAGVSQSPRYKVTKRGQDVTLRCDPISSHATLYWYQQALGQGPEFLTYFNYEAQPDKSGLPSDRFSAERPEGSISTLTIQRTEQRDSAMYRCASSLGRTGGWGTDTQYFGPGTRLTVL.

The J gene is TRBJ1-5, the V gene TRBV6-2 or TRBV6-3; D is uncertain. The length of the CDR3 is 16 residues. V shed 0 bases and J shed 0 bases, with 9 bases lying between them. Per the germline V gene, CDR1 is MNHEY and CDR2 is SVGEGT. The CDR3 DNA follows: TGTGCCAGCAGTTACTCGACGGCAGATAGCAATCAGCCCCAGCATTTT. Its translation: CASSYSTADSNQPQHF.

V and J are TRBV5-1 and TRBJ1-1, with unresolved D. Germline loops: CDR1 SGHRS, CDR2 YFSETQ. The V end was cut by 4 bases, the J end by 0 bases, with 10 bases between. The CDR3 has 14 residues. The CDR3 protein is CASSPQSMNTEAFF. CDR3 sequence (DNA): TGCGCCAGCAGCCCCCAGTCCATGAACACTGAAGCTTTCTTT.

The genes are TRBV13 and TRBJ2-3; 7 positions agree with TRBD2. The V segment lost 5 bases and the J segment 6 bases; nucleotides outside the gene matches: 5. The CDR3 runs to 13 residues. Germline V CDR1 and CDR2: PRHDT, FYEKMQ (reference sequence). CDR3 sequence: CASSETSRDTQYF. Here the CDR3 DNA reads TGTGCCAGCAGCGAGACTAGCCGCGATACGCAGTATTTT.

V gene TRBV6-4 combines with J gene TRBJ1-2; TRBD1 matches 8 bases. V dropped 6 bases and J dropped 8; count of bases not matched to a gene: 5. Germline CDR1 is MRHNA and CDR2 is SNTAGT. CDR3 length: 12 residues. The CDR3 loop is CASSTGGSGYTF. The CDR3 DNA follows: TGTGCCAGCAGCACAGGGGGATCGGGCTACACCTTC.

The chain links TRBV19 to TRBJ1-5; 10 nucleotides agree with TRBD1. With V trimmed by 8 bases and J by 7 bases, 5 bases remained unmatched. The CDR3 spans 13 residues. The V gene's germline CDR1 is LNHDA and CDR2 SQIVND (reference sequence). In DNA, the CDR3 is TGTGCCAGTTCAGGGACAGGGGAACAGCCCCAGCATTTT. Translation: CASSGTGEQPQHF.

The chain links TRBV19 to TRBJ1-6; TRBD1 matches at 11 bases. The V gene end was trimmed by 6 bases and the J gene end by 10 bases; junction bases not matched to a gene: 5. Germline assignment: CDR1 LNHDA and CDR2 SQIVND (reference sequence). The length of the CDR3 is 14 residues. CDR3 in amino acids: CASSEGTGGSPLHF. In nucleotides, the CDR3 is TGTGCCAGTAGCGAAGGGACAGGGGGATCACCCCTCCACTTT.

The V call is TRBV7-9, the J call TRBJ1-2, with unresolved D. CDR1 and CDR2 from the germline V gene are SEHNR and FQNEAQ (reference sequence). Trimming removed 1 base at V and 3 bases at J, with 9 bases between. CDR3 size: 14 residues. The CDR3 DNA is TGTGCCAGCAGCTTAGGCAACCATGACTATGGCTACACCTTC. It is translated as CASSLGNHDYGYTF.